The sequence of this TCR beta chain was determined in a study of blood T cell repertoires in COVID-19 (dated by TCRdb to the early 2020s). Background on the whole study: The collaborator samples originated in the United States, Italy and Spain and spanned the acute and convalescent phases of COVID-19. The material from the prospective study consisted of cDNA or gDNA derived from T cells, B-cell-depleted T cells, or PBMCs. Subjects who had been exposed to COVID-19, were actively infected with it, or had recovered from it provided the deeply sampled blood TCRbeta repertoires that made up the dataset. The repertoires were made available in a free public database intended to serve as a resource for research on the immune response to SARS-CoV-2. The samples were drawn from the first 160 participants of the ongoing ImmuneRACE study and from 1,200 or so subjects provided by 6 global collaborators. Nearly every sample came with metadata listing a de-identified subject ID, COVID-19 status, age in years and sex. Where available, HLA class I and class II types were obtained from metadata supplied by the sample provider rather than from assay-based typing. What the study reported, not specific to this receptor: The amount of clinical and demographic metadata varied by source and participant and was provided uncurated.

The germline V and J ends show losses of 8 bases and 7 bases respectively, and no gene match explains 5 bases of the junction. Based on the germline V gene, the CDR1 and CDR2 sequences are MNHEY and SVGAGI. Reading from cysteine to phenylalanine, the CDR3 counts 12 amino acids. Only the CDR3 DNA stays, 36 bases, in frame from base 1. Note on this clone: Its recognized antigen is unknown. Base qualities are not provided; no much larger clone lies one nucleotide away.

TCRbeta CDR3 regions were amplified from genomic DNA by means of the immunoSEQ Assay, a bias-controlled multiplex PCR. Per the source publication's procedure: The number of nucleated cells in each sample was estimated from the amplification of reference gene primers within the assay. To quantify the absolute abundance of each unique TCRbeta CDR3 rearrangement, sequence reads were collapsed and filtered. Productive Simpson clonality was computed per sample as the square root of Simpson's diversity index over productive rearrangements. TCRdb re-hosts the immuneACCESS table, in-frame sequences only. Its copies lack some clones; in the studies checked, an unresolved V gene accounts for under half of them, and the cause for the rest is not known. For V, J and clone size, that table is used; D and trimming come from the DNA. Within this sample are fewer than 350,000 clones, with 86% of them counted one time only. The top ten constitute 2.1% of the sample.

Samples from volunteer blood donors who had recovered from COVID-19 were contributed by a second Seattle source. The collaborating institutions used their own protocols to collect whole blood in K2EDTA tubes. For TCRbeta analysis, collaborators shipped samples in one of three forms: frozen whole blood, isolated PBMCs, or DNA extracted from either of those sample types. Sequencing was performed on peripheral blood. The chain uses TRBV6-5 and TRBJ1-1; TRBD1 matches 9 bases in the middle. The origin of this receptor is a woman in her twenties or thirties who had recovered from COVID-19. CDR3 sequence: CASSGTGFEAFF. The nucleotide sequence reads TGTGCCAGCTCTGGGACAGGGTTTGAAGCTTTCTTT.